Below, 7 T cell receptor beta chains from the same sample are listed, as sequenced in a study of naive and memory T cell subsets. Study results and limitations: Naive repertoires, especially CD8, held a few larger clonotypes, possibly memory cells re-expressing CD45RA.

The beta constant-region primer was an equimolar mix of two oligonucleotides covering TRBC1 and TRBC2. Ligated cDNA was amplified by four rounds of PCR with nested alpha and beta constant-region primers and SP2. In TCRdb, the UMI-ligation and nested PCR reads were re-called with MiXCR into one record per CDR3 protein. The sample contains 98,000 or so distinct CDR3 sequences, around 13% of which appear only once. The antigens these receptors bind are not known. The material sequenced was naive CD8+ T cells from blood. The receptors stem from a human donor in good health.

The table lists this clonotype with a few counts. This sequence joins TRBV7-9 and TRBJ2-1, with D unresolved. This CDR3 comprises 15 residues. From germline, CDR1 is SEHNR and CDR2 FQNEAQ (reference sequence). V was trimmed by 4 bases and J by 0 bases, leaving 10 bases between them. CDR3 in amino acids: CASSSDVSSYNEQFF. The CDR3 DNA reads TGTGCCAGCAGCTCTGATGTAAGCTCCTACAATGAGCAGTTCTTC. Together with reference TRBV7-9 and TRBJ2-1, the CDR3 gives the full variable domain: DTGVSQNPRHKITKRGQNVTFRCDPISEHNRLYWYRQTLGQGPEFLTYFQNEAQLEKSRLLSDRFSAERPKGSFSTLEIQRTEQGDSAMYLCASSSDVSSYNEQFFGPGTRLTVL.

This clonotype was seen repeatedly, ten times or more. The V gene is TRBV7-6, the J gene TRBJ2-1, with D maybe TRBD1 (5 bases). Germline V CDR1 and CDR2: SGHVS, FNYEAQ. The CDR3 runs 15 residues. The V end lost 3 bases, the J end lost 7 bases, and 16 bases lay between the germline ends. The CDR3 nucleotides read TGTGCCAGCAGCTTGGGGCTAGTTGATGTGAATGAGCAGTTCTTC. It codes for CASSLGLVDVNEQFF.

This clonotype was seen only a few times. The chain carries TRBV6-6 and TRBJ2-2; 7 bases align to TRBD2. Trimming took 6 bases from V and 1 from J; bases not matched to a gene: 11. CDR1 is MNHNY, CDR2 SVGAGI, per germline (reference sequence). CDR3 length: 17 residues. CDR3 sequence reads: CASRPTIAGLNTGELFF. CDR3 DNA: TGTGCCAGCAGACCCACAATAGCGGGCTTGAACACCGGGGAGCTGTTTTTT.

This rearrangement joins TRBV7-9 to TRBJ2-1, with 8 positions matching TRBD2. The CDR3 sequence is 16 residues long. V gave up 0 bases and J gave up 6 bases; unmatched junction bases: 7. Germline CDR1 SEHNR, CDR2 FQNEAQ (reference sequence). CDR3 sequence (DNA): TGTGCCAGCAGCTTAGCGGGGATAGCGGGAACCAATGAGCAGTTCTTC. Translated, it gives CASSLAGIAGTNEQFF.

The table lists this clonotype with a few counts. The V call is TRBV7-9, the J call TRBJ2-2, with TRBD1 matching over 11 bases. Germline V gives CDR1 SEHNR, CDR2 FQNEAQ (reference sequence). The CDR3 extends over 17 amino acids. V trimming: 7 bases; J trimming: 2 bases; junction bases outside the gene matches: 9. The CDR3 DNA sequence: TGTGCCAGCATAACCTCGGGACAGGGGGGCAACACCGGGGAGCTGTTTTTT. Its translation is CASITSGQGGNTGELFF.

The table lists this clonotype with a few counts. This chain's CDR3 is CASSLTGASEQYF. CDR3 coding DNA: TGTGCCAGCAGCTTGACCGGGGCCTCCGAGCAGTACTTC. J is TRBJ2-7 and V is TRBV14; D is possibly TRBD1 or TRBD2 (5 bases each). V was clipped by 5 bases and J by 6 bases, with 14 bases between them. The CDR3 is 13 residues long. Per the germline V gene, CDR1 is SGHDN and CDR2 is FVKESK.

The table lists this clonotype with many counts. This chain connects TRBV5-6 to TRBJ1-6, with D hard to call. With 6 bases removed from V and 0 bases from J, the gap between germline ends came to 7 bases. This CDR3 has 14 residues. Germline V gene sequence: CDR1 SGHDT, CDR2 YYEEEE. The CDR3 sequence is CASTFGSYNSPLHF. CDR3 DNA: TGTGCCAGCACCTTTGGCTCCTATAATTCACCCCTCCACTTT.